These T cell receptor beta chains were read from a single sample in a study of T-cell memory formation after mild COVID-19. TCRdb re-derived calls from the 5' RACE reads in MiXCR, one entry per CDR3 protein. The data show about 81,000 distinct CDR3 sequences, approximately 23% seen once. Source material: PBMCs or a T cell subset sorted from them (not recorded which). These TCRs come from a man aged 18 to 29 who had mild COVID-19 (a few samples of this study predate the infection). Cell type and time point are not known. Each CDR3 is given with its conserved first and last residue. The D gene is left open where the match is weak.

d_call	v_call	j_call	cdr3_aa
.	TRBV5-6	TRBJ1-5	CASSFGLSSNQPQHF
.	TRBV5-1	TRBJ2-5	CASSLETQYF
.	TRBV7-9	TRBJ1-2	CASSRRDLRGLYGYTF
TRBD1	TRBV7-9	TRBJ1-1	CASSLVDRGGTEAFF
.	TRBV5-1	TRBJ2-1	CASSQDLVEQFF
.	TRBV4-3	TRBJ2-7	CASSWRQDSYEQYF
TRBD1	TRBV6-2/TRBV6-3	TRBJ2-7	CASSYLRTGIIYEQYF
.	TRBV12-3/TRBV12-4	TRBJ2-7	CASSLIAGARNEQYF
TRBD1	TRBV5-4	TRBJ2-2	CASIKQGTGELFF
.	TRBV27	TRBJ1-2	CASSFHRRAGYYGYTF
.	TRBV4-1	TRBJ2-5	CASSQVPLETQYF
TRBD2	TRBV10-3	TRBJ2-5	CAISGTTGGRQETQYF
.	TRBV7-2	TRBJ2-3	CASSSIDTQYF
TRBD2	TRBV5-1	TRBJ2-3	CASSFQSGGADTQYF
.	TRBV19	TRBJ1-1	CASSIGTGDEAFF
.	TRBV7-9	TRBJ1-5	CASSLETEPNQPQHF
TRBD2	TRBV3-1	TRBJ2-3	CASSHLGTTEPDTQYF
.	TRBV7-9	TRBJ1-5	CASSPAGSYSNQPQHF
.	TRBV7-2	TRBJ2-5	CASSPRPRGKETQYF
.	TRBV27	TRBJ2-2	CASSLWGGELFF
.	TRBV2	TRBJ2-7	CASSGGVSYEQYF
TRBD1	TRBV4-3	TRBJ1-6	CASSSGTAPLGSPLHF
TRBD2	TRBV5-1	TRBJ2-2	CASSFSSGFNTGELFF
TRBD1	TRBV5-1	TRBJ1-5	CASSLGQGDQPQHF
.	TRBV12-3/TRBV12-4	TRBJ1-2	CAIRQALYGYTF
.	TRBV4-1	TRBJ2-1	CASSHLNWNNEQFF
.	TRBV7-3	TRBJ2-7	CASSLVGGASGEQYF
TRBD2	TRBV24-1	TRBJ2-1	CATGTHDGGAPSSYNEQFF
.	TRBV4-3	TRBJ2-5	CASSQEVWQLETQYF
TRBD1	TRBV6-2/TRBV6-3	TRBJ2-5	CASSLRGSQETQYF
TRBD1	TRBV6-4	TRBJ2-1	CASSDSLRQGAVEQFF
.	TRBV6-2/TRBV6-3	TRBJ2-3	CASSYQDRLTDTQYF
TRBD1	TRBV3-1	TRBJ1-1	CASQQGMNTEAFF
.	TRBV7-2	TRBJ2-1	CASSLKTGGIVYNEQFF
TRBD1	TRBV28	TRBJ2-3	CASSFRQGAFTDTQYF
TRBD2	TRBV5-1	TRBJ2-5	CASSWTSGGQETQYF
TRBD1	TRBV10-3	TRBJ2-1	CAISESGTGRDNEQFF
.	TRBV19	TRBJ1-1	CASSITRRMNTEAFF
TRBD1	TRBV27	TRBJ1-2	CASSLGTDPYGYTF
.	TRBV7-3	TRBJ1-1	CASSLGWPNTEAFF
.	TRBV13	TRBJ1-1	CASSLVQGNTEAFF
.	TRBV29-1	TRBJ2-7	CSVGGSFYEQYF
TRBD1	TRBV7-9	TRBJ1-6	CASSSRQGSNSPLHF
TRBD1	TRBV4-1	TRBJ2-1	CASSRKTGDPYNEQFF
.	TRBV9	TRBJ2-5	CASSVGAPTVQETQYF
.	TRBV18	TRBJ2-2	CASSPTTGTGNTGELFF
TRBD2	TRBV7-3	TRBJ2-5	CASSSTSGSQETQYF
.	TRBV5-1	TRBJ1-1	CASSVIGQMNTEAFF
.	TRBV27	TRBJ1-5	CASSLSGEALGQPQHF
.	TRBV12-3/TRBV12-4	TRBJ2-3	CASSPLGLWDTDTQYF
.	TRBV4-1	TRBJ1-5	CASSQEGGARQPQHF
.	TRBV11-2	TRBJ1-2	CASSLGGGYTF
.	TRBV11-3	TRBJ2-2	CASSARNTGELFF
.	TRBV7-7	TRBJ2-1	CASSPRPGLGGDEQFF